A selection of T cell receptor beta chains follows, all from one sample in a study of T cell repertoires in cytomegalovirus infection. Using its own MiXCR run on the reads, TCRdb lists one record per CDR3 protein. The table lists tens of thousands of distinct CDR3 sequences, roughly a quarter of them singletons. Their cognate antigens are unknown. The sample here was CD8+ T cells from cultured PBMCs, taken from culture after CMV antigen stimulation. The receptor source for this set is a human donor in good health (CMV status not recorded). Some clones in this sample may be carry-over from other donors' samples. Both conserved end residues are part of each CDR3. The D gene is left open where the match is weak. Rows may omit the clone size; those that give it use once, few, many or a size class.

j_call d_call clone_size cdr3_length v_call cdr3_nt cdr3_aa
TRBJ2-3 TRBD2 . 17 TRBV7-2 TGTGCCAGCGGCTCAGACCCCTGGACTAGCGGCACAGATACGCAGTATTTC CASGSDPWTSGTDTQYF
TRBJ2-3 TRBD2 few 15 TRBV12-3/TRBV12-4 TGTGCCAGCAGTTTGACTAGCGGGCTCACAGATACGCAGTATTTT CASSLTSGLTDTQYF
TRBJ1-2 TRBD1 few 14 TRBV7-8 TGTGCCAGCAGTAATCAGGGGGTTGGCTATGGCTACACCTTC CASSNQGVGYGYTF
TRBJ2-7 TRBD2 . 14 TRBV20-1 TGCAGTGCTAGACCCGCGGGGGAATCCTACGAGCAGTACTTC CSARPAGESYEQYF
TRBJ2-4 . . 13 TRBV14 TGTGCCAGCAGCGTTTGGGAGGCAAACATTCAGTACTTC CASSVWEANIQYF
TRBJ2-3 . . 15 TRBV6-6 TGTGCCAGCAGTTTCCGAGGGGAGATCACAGATACGCAGTATTTT CASSFRGEITDTQYF
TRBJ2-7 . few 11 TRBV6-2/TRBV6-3 TGTGCCAGCAGTTACGGGATTGAGCAGTACTTC CASSYGIEQYF
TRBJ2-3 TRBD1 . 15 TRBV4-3 TGCGCCAGCAGCCAAGATAGGGGGCGGTCAGATACGCAGTATTTT CASSQDRGRSDTQYF
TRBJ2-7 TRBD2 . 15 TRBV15 TGTGCCACCAGCAGAGATTCGGGGGGATTTTACGAGCAGTACTTC CATSRDSGGFYEQYF
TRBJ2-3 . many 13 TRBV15 TGTGCCACCAGCACCGGTAGCACAGATACGCAGTATTTT CATSTGSTDTQYF
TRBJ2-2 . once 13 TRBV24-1 TGTGCCACCAGTGACTCCGACAGCGGGGAGCTGTTTTTT CATSDSDSGELFF
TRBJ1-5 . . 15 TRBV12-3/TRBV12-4 TGTGCCAGCAGTTTAGCAGGGGCGGGGGATCAGCCCCAGCATTTT CASSLAGAGDQPQHF
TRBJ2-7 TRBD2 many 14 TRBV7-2 TGTGCCAGCAGCTTAGGTGGGGCGGGAGGCGAGCAGTACTTC CASSLGGAGGEQYF
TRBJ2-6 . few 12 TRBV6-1 TGTGCCAGCACGACTGGGGCCAACGTCCTGACTTTC CASTTGANVLTF
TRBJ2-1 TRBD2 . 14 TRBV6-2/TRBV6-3 TGTGCCAGCGGACAGACTAGCGGGGGGAGTGAGCAGTTCTTC CASGQTSGGSEQFF
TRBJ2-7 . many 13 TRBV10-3 TGTGCCATCAGTGACCGTGAGGGGACGATGCAGTACTTC CAISDREGTMQYF
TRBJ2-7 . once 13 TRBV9 TGTGCCAGCAGCGTCGATGGGGACTACGAGCAGTACTTC CASSVDGDYEQYF
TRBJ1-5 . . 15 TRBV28 TGTGCCAGCAGTTTACTATCGTCAGATAATCAGCCCCAGCATTTT CASSLLSSDNQPQHF
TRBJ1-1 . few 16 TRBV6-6 TGTGCCAGCAGTTACGGTAGGGGGGCGATGAACACTGAAGCTTTCTTT CASSYGRGAMNTEAFF
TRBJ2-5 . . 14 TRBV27 TGTGCCAGCAGGGCAACAGGGGGGGGAGAGACCCAGTACTTC CASRATGGGETQYF
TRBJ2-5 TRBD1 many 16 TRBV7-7 TGTGCTAGCAGCCCCCGTCGGGGACAGACGAAAGAGACCCAGTACTTC CASSPRRGQTKETQYF
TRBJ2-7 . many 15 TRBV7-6 TGTGCCAGCAGCTTAGCGGCAGACAGTCCCTACGAGCAGTACTTC CASSLAADSPYEQYF
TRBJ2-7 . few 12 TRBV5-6 TGTGCCAGCAGTGGACACCTCTACGAGCAGTACTTC CASSGHLYEQYF
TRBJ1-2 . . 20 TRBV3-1 TGTGCCAGCAGCCGAAAGGGGAAGGGGCAGGGTTTTTCCTCTAACTATGGCTACACCTTC CASSRKGKGQGFSSNYGYTF
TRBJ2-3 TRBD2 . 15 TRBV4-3 TGCGCCAGCAGCCAAGGGACTAGCGGGACTAATACGCAGTATTTT CASSQGTSGTNTQYF
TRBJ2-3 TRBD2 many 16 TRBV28 TGTGCCAGCAGTTCTCTTGTGGGCGGGAGGGCAGATACGCAGTATTTT CASSSLVGGRADTQYF
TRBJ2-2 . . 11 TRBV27 TGTGCCAGCCAAAGAGGAAGGGAGCTGTTTTTT CASQRGRELFF
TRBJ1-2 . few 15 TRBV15 TGTGCCACCAGCAGAGATCGGGGGACCCTCTATGGCTACACCTTC CATSRDRGTLYGYTF
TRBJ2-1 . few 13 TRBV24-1 TGTGCCACCAGTGATTTAAACGGGAATGAGCAGTTCTTC CATSDLNGNEQFF
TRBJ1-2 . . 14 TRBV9 TGTGCCAGCAGCGTAAAAGACAGAGACTATGGCTACACCTTC CASSVKDRDYGYTF
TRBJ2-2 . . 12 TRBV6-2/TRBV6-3 TGTGCCAGCAGTTTAACTATAGGGGAGCTGTTTTTT CASSLTIGELFF
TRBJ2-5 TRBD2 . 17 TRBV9 TGTGCCAGCAGCGTATCCGGGACTAGCGGGAGTTCAGAGACCCAGTACTTC CASSVSGTSGSSETQYF
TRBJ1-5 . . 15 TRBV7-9 TGTGCCAGCAGCGCAACTGGGAGTTCGAGTCAGCCCCAGCATTTT CASSATGSSSQPQHF
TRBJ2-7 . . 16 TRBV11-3 TGTGCCAGCAGCTTAGATCTGGGGGTACACTCCTACGAGCAGTACTTC CASSLDLGVHSYEQYF
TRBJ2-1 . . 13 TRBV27 TGTGCCAGCAGTTTATTTCAGACGGATGAGCAGTTCTTC CASSLFQTDEQFF
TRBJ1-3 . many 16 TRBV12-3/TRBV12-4 TGTGCCAGCAGTTTAATTGGACACTGCTCTGGAAACACCATATATTTT CASSLIGHCSGNTIYF
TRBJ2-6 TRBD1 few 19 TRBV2 TGTGCCAGCAGACTCATGCCTGGACAGGACAGTCCCGGGGCCAACGTCCTGACTTTC CASRLMPGQDSPGANVLTF
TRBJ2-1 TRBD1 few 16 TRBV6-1 TGTGCCAGCAGTGTCGGACAGGGTTTCTCCTACAATGAGCAGTTCTTC CASSVGQGFSYNEQFF
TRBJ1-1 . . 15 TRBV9 TGTGCCAGCAGCGCCTACACCTCCGGGGGCACTGAAGCTTTCTTT CASSAYTSGGTEAFF
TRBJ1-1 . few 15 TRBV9 TGTGCCAGCAGCGTAGGGGACTTCCTAGGGACTGAAGCTTTCTTT CASSVGDFLGTEAFF
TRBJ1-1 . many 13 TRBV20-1 TGCAGTACTTCATACAGGAATAACACTGAAGCTTTCTTT CSTSYRNNTEAFF
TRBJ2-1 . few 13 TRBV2 TGTGCCAGCTCGGACAGCTCCTACAATGAGCAGTTCTTC CASSDSSYNEQFF
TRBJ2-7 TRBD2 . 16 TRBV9 TGTGCCAGCAGCGCCAGTTCCCTAGCGGGAGTATACGAGCAGTACTTC CASSASSLAGVYEQYF
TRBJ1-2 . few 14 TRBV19 TGTGCCAGTAGTACCTACTTAGCTAACTATGGCTACACCTTC CASSTYLANYGYTF
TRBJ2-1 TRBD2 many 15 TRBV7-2 TGTGCCAGCAGTCCCGCCGGGACTAGGCTGGATGAGCAGTTCTTC CASSPAGTRLDEQFF
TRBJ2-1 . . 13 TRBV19 TGTGCCACTTCCCCTCGGTGGGGCGATGAGCAGTTCTTC CATSPRWGDEQFF
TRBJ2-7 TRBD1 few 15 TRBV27 TGTGCCAGCAGTTTATCAGTTAACAGGGGGTACGAGCAGTACTTC CASSLSVNRGYEQYF
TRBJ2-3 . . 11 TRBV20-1 TGCAGTGCTAGCGAGGGATTTACGCAGTATTTT CSASEGFTQYF
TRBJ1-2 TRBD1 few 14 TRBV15 TGTGCCACCAGCTTTGACAGGGGAAACTATGGCTACACCTTC CATSFDRGNYGYTF
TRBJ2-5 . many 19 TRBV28 TGTGCCAGCAGTTTATTAAAGGGCTATGTCGAGACAGTTCAAGAGACCCAGTACTTC CASSLLKGYVETVQETQYF
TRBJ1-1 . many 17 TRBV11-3 TGTGCCAGCAGCTCACCAGCGGGCACAACTATGAACACTGAAGCTTTCTTT CASSSPAGTTMNTEAFF
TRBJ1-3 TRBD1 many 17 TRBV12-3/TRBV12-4 TGTGCCAGCAGATCAATAATACAGGGGAGCTCTGGAAACACCATATATTTT CASRSIIQGSSGNTIYF
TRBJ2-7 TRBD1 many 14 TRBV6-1 TGTGCCAGCACCCCGGGACAGGATACCTACGAGCAGTACTTC CASTPGQDTYEQYF
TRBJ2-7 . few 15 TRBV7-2 TGTGCCAGCAGCTTAGGGTTGCGGGAACGGGGCGAGCAGTACTTC CASSLGLRERGEQYF
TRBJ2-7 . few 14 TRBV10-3 TGTGCCATCAGTGAGTCGGCAGGCTGGTACGAGCAGTACTTC CAISESAGWYEQYF
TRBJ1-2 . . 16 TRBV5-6 TGTGCCAGCAGCTCCGGGGCATCCCAAAGGATCTATGGCTACACCTTC CASSSGASQRIYGYTF
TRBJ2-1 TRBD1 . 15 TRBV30 TGTGCCTGGAGTGTGGGGACAGGGCATTACAATGAGCAGTTCTTC CAWSVGTGHYNEQFF
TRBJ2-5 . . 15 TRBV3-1 TGTGCCAGCAGCCAAGATAGAGCGATTCAAGAGACCCAGTACTTC CASSQDRAIQETQYF